What follows describes a single T cell receptor beta chain. The antigen is unknown. The record originates from a study of cytomegalovirus exposure and HLA in healthy donors. Study-level background: Unique TCR beta sequences numbering 95 million to 130 million came from approximately 180 million T cells in an earlier analysis. General study results and limits: Later on, an analysis showed TCR association rates differing by HLA locus, with DRB1 the most and HLA-C the fewest.

Amplification used 60 Vbeta primers and 13 Jbeta primers. TCRdb keeps only in-frame clones here, not all; method: immunoSEQ multiplex PCR. The sample shows approximately 150,000 clones, roughly 79% of them seen only once. The origin of this receptor is a woman in her 40s in good health and CMV-seronegative. Source material: PBMCs.

The CDR3 sequence is CASRARGGDTEAFF. CDR3 in DNA: TGTGCCAGCAGGGCTAGGGGGGGGGACACTGAAGCTTTCTTT. The chain links TRBV7-9 to TRBJ1-1, with a tentative D call TRBD1 (6 bases). This CDR3 has 14 residues. Germline loops: CDR1 SEHNR, CDR2 FQNEAQ (reference sequence). The V end was cut by 6 bases, the J end by 3 bases, with 14 bases between.